Listed here are 3 T cell receptor beta chains from one sample, sequenced in a study of T cells in Graves' hyperthyroidism and ophthalmopathy. RNA transcripts were the template for amplifying TCR beta CDR3 regions. TCR CDR3 regions were first amplified by RT-PCR with HTBI primers. TCRdb reanalysed the multiplex PCR reads using MiXCR and keeps one entry per CDR3 protein. The profile shows around 300,000 distinct CDR3 sequences, 13% to 15% of them singletons. Sequenced: blood. These receptors all come from a woman aged 45-65 years with Graves' hyperthyroidism that later progressed to Graves' ophthalmopathy.

This clonotype was recorded at least ten times. The chain recombines TRBV20-1 with TRBJ2-1; a weak D match, TRBD2 (6 bases). Between the trimmed V and J ends, which lost 2 bases and 7 bases, there was a span of 15 bases. The CDR3 has 14 amino acids. The germline gives CDR1 DFQATT, CDR2 SNEGSKA (reference sequence). In nucleotides, the CDR3 is TGCAGTGCTAGATGGCCAGGTGGGGGGAATGAGCAGTTCTTC. It specifies CSARWPGGGNEQFF.

This clonotype has ten or more counts. The rearrangement links TRBV20-1 to TRBJ1-6; D ambiguous. Germline-derived CDR1 and CDR2 are DFQATT and SNEGSKA (reference sequence). Trimming cost V 3 bases and J 7 bases, with 16 bases left between them. This CDR3 has 15 amino acids. DNA of the CDR3: TGCAGTGCTAGGGTCCCTACAAGAGGAAATTCACCCCTCCACTTT. It specifies CSARVPTRGNSPLHF.

This chain joins TRBV4-1 and TRBJ2-1; the D gene could be TRBD1 or TRBD2 (6 bases each). The CDR3 sequence is 15 residues long. The germline V gene has CDR1 MGHRA and CDR2 YSYEKL. Trimming pared 5 bases from V and 1 base from J, leaving 12 bases between. CDR3 amino acids: CASSDGGGSYNEQFF. The CDR3 DNA follows: TGCGCCAGCAGCGACGGAGGGGGTTCCTACAATGAGCAGTTCTTC.